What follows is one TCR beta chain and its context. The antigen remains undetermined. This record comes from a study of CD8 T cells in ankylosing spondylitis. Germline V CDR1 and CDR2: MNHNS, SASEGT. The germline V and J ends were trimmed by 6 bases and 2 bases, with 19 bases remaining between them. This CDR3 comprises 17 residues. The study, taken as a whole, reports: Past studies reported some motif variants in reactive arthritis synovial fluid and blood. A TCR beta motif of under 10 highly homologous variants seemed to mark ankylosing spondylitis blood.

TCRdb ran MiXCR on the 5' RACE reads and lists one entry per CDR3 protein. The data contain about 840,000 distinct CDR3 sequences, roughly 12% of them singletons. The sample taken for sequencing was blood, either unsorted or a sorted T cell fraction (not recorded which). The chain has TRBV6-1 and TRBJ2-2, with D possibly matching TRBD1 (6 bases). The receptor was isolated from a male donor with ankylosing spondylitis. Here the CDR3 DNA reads TGTGCCAGCAGAACTAGAAACCGGGACACCAACACCGGGGAGCTGTTTTTT. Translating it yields CASRTRNRDTNTGELFF.